This T cell receptor (beta chain) was retrieved from a study of CD8 T cells in Susac syndrome. Germline V gene lookup returns CDR1 KGHSY and CDR2 FQNENV. Germline trimming cut 4 bases from V and 6 bases from J; bases unmatched to any gene: 6. The CDR3 loop spans 14 amino acids. When the RNA was reverse transcribed, random hexamers were used with an input of about 0.5 to 1 ug. Across 54 Vbeta and 13 Jbeta, immunoSEQ multiplex PCR amplified TCR beta CDR3. MiXCR, run by TCRdb on the immunoSEQ multiplex PCR reads, gives a single entry per CDR3 protein. Among 85,000 to 90,000 distinct CDR3 sequences listed, over 80% were seen once. TCR beta sequencing was performed on blood CD8+ and CD4+ T cells. Controls matched for age and sex were healthy donors. The TEMRA cells underwent FACS enrichment, while the CD8+ and CD4+ T cells underwent negative isolation.

The TCR comes from a human donor in good health. The V gene is TRBV16, the J gene TRBJ2-3, with 8 bases that match TRBD1. Sequenced sample: CD8+ T cells from PBMCs. As DNA, the CDR3 is TGTGCCAGCAGCCCCATGACAGGGGCGGATACGCAGTATTTT. Protein sequence: CASSPMTGADTQYF.